Below, one T cell receptor (beta chain) is given with its context. Germline values: CDR1 SEHNR, CDR2 FQNEAQ (reference sequence). Deletions cut 6 bases from V and 7 bases from J, with 22 bases between. This CDR3 comprises 15 residues. This entry is derived from a study of blood T cells in healthy people across ages. Alongside a J-beta primer mix, a sample-barcoded 5' primer served in a second PCR lasting roughly 7 to 11 cycles. Each CDR3 protein gets one entry after TCRdb re-called the 5' RACE reads with MiXCR. Here the sample spans around 1,000,000 distinct CDR3 sequences, less than 45% being singletons.

This TCR was sampled from a man younger than 35 in good health. Sequencing was done on a sample of blood. This sequence joins TRBV7-9 and TRBJ2-7, with a weak D call TRBD1 (6 bases). CDR3 in DNA: TGTGCCAGCAGGCCCACCGGGACACAGGTGAATGAGCAGTACTTC. Its translation: CASRPTGTQVNEQYF.